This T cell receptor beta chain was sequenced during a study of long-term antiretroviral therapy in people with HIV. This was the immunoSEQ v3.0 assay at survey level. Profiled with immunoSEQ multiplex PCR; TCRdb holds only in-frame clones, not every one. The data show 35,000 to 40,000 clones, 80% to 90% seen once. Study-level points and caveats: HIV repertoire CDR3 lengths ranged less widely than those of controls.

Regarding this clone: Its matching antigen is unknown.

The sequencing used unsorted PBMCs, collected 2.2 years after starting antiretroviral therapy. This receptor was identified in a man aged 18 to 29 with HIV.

In DNA form, the CDR3 reads TGTGCCAGCAGCTTGGAAGGGGAGCCCTATGGCTACACCTTC. Translation gives CASSLEGEPYGYTF. This chain connects TRBV5-5 to TRBJ1-2, with a possible D match to TRBD1 (5 bases). The CDR3 is made up of 14 amino acids. CDR1 is SGHKS, CDR2 YYEKEE, per germline (reference sequence). The V end was cut by 0 bases, the J end by 4 bases, with 10 bases between.